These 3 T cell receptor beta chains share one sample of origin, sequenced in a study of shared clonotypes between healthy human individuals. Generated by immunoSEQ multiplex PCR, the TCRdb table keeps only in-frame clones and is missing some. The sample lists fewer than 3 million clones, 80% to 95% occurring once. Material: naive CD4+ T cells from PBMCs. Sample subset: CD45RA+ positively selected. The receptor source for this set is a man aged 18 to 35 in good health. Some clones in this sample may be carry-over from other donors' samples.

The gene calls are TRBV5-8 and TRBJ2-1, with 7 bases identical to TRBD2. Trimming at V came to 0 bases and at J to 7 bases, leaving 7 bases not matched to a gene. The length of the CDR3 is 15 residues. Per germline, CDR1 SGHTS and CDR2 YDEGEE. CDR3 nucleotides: TGTGCCAGCAGCTTGGAGGGGAGGGCCGCAAATGAGCAGTTCTTC. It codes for CASSLEGRAANEQFF. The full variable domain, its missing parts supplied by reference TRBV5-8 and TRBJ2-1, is EAGVTQSPTHLIKTRGQQATLRCSPISGHTSVYWYQQALGLGLQFLLWYDEGEERNRGNFPPRFSGRQFPNYSSELNVNALELEDSALYLCASSLEGRAANEQFFGPGTRLTVL.

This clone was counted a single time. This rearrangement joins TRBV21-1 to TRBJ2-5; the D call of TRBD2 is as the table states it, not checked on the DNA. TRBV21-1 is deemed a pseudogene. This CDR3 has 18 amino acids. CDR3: CASSKVLPREASVETQYF. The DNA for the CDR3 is TGTGCCAGCAGCAAAGTACTCCCCAGGGAGGCTAGCGTAGAGACCCAGTACTTC.

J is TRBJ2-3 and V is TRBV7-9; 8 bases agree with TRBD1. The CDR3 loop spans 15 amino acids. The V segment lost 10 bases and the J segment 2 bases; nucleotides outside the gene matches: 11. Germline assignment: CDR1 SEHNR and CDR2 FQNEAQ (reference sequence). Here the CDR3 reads CATQSGTGPTDTQYF. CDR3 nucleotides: TGTGCCACCCAGTCGGGGACAGGTCCCACAGATACGCAGTATTTT.